The 24 T cell receptor beta chains below all came from one sample that was sequenced in a study of blood T cell repertoires in COVID-19. Some clones are missing from TCRdb's copy, which holds only in-frame ones; the method was immunoSEQ multiplex PCR. The profile covers roughly 81,000 clones, with 91% appearing a single time and 1.9% taken by the ten largest. The specimen sequenced was peripheral blood. These receptors originate from a woman between 50 and 59 years old in a cohort sampled during active COVID-19.

The chain recombines TRBV30 with TRBJ2-1, with 9 bases fitting TRBD2. The germline gives CDR1 GTSNPN, CDR2 SVGIG (reference sequence). The V and J ends lost 5 bases and 10 bases, in that order; junction bases with no gene match: 6. This CDR3 is built from 12 residues. The DNA of the CDR3 is TGTGCCTGGGGCGGGGGGGCCGGAGAGCAGTTCTTC. Its protein product is CAWGGGAGEQFF.

The V gene is TRBV25-1, the J gene TRBJ2-1, with 9 positions matching TRBD2. J was trimmed by 2 bases and V by 5 bases; bases with no gene match: 1. The CDR3 runs 14 residues. Germline CDR1 and CDR2: MGHDK and SYGVNS. CDR3 DNA sequence: TGTGCCAGCAGTTTAGCGGGAGCCTACAATGAGCAGTTCTTC. Translation: CASSLAGAYNEQFF. Supplemented by reference TRBV25-1 and TRBJ2-1, the full variable domain reads EADIYQTPRYLVIGTGKKITLECSQTMGHDKMYWYQQDPGMELHLIHYSYGVNSTEKGDLSSESTVSRIRTEHFPLTLESARPSHTSQYLCASSLAGAYNEQFFGPGTRLTVL.

This rearrangement joins TRBV5-1 to TRBJ2-1; TRBD2 matches at 9 bases. The CDR3 length is 16 residues. In germline, CDR1 is SGHRS, CDR2 YFSETQ. J gave up 6 bases and V 6 bases, and 13 bases lay outside the gene matches. The CDR3 here is CASNAGAGGLANEQFF. The CDR3 bases are TGCGCCAGCAACGCGGGCGCGGGAGGGCTTGCCAATGAGCAGTTCTTC.

The chain recombines TRBV12-3 or TRBV12-4 with TRBJ2-1; D not certain. V was pared by 4 bases and J by 7 bases, with 8 bases between. The CDR3 loop spans 12 amino acids. CDR3 sequence (DNA): TGTGCCAGCAGTTACGTGACTAATGAGCAGTTCTTC. Translation: CASSYVTNEQFF.

The chain uses TRBV19 and TRBJ1-5; 8 bases fit TRBD1. V shed 4 bases, J shed 0 bases, and the junction held 5 bases outside the gene matches. Germline lookup yields CDR1 LNHDA and CDR2 SQIVND (reference sequence). The CDR3 spans 16 residues. The CDR3 here is CASSRQGQGSNQPQHF. The CDR3 nucleotides are TGTGCCAGTAGTAGACAGGGGCAGGGTAGCAATCAGCCCCAGCATTTT.

J is TRBJ2-1 and V is TRBV6-5; D gene uncertain. Deletions cut 4 bases from V and 12 bases from J, with 13 bases between. From germline, CDR1 is MNHEY and CDR2 SVGAGI. This CDR3 is 12 amino acids long. Written as DNA, the CDR3 is TGTGCCAGCAGTTCCGTGGTCGGTGTGCAGTTCTTC. It encodes CASSSVVGVQFF.

The chain has TRBV6-2 or TRBV6-3 and TRBJ1-6; TRBD1 matches at 8 bases. Per the germline V gene, CDR1 is MNHEY and CDR2 is SVGEGT. With V trimmed by 2 bases and J by 6 bases, 3 bases remained unmatched. This CDR3 has 15 amino acids. This CDR3 reads CASSYTGGSNSPLHF. The CDR3 coding sequence is TGTGCCAGCAGTTACACAGGGGGTTCTAATTCACCCCTCCACTTT.

This chain uses TRBV7-3 with TRBJ2-6; no clear D gene. CDR3 length: 14 residues. V was pared by 3 bases and J by 2 bases, with 5 bases between. Germline V gene data show CDR1 as SGHTA and CDR2 as FQGTGA. CDR3: CASSFRPGANVLTF. As DNA, the CDR3 is TGTGCCAGCAGCTTCCGTCCTGGGGCCAACGTCCTGACTTTC.

This chain joins TRBV11-2 and TRBJ2-1; 15 bases are shared with TRBD2. The CDR3 runs 17 residues. Unmatched junction bases numbered 4, after V lost 1 base and J lost 6 bases. Germline CDR1 is SGHAT and CDR2 is FQNNGV. CDR3 amino acids: CASSLAPGLAGGNEQFF. The DNA of the CDR3 is TGTGCCAGCAGCTTAGCGCCGGGACTAGCGGGAGGCAATGAGCAGTTCTTC. Supplemented by reference TRBV11-2 and TRBJ2-1, the full variable domain reads EAGVAQSPRYKIIEKRQSVAFWCNPISGHATLYWYQQILGQGPKLLIQFQNNGVVDDSQLPKDRFSAERLKGVDSTLKIQPAKLEDSAVYLCASSLAPGLAGGNEQFFGPGTRLTVL.

The rearrangement joins TRBV19 to TRBJ2-6, with D unclear. This CDR3 region has 17 residues. Trimming removed 5 bases from V and 0 bases from J, with 14 bases in between. The germline gives CDR1 LNHDA, CDR2 SQIVND (reference sequence). The CDR3 here is CASSLPYVSSGANVLTF. CDR3 sequence (DNA): TGTGCCAGTAGTCTACCCTATGTAAGCTCTGGGGCCAACGTCCTGACTTTC.

The chain uses TRBV19 and TRBJ1-2; a weak D match, TRBD1 (5 bases). The CDR3 spans 18 residues. Germline V lookup: CDR1 LNHDA, CDR2 SQIVND (reference sequence). V lost 4 bases, J lost 8 bases, and 29 bases lay in between. DNA of the CDR3: TGTGCCAGTAGTAAGCGATCCTCGGGCAGCCTCGCGTGGGGCGGCTACACCTTC. The encoded protein is CASSKRSSGSLAWGGYTF.

The chain combines TRBV15 with TRBJ1-4; 8 nucleotides match TRBD1. The CDR3 length is 17 residues. CDR1 and CDR2 from the germline V gene are LNHNV and YYDKDF (reference sequence). Trimming removed 2 bases from V and 0 bases from J; junction bases left unmatched: 5. CDR3 sequence: CATSRRTGTATNEKLFF. The CDR3 DNA follows: TGTGCCACCAGCAGACGGACAGGGACAGCAACTAATGAAAAACTGTTTTTT.

This clone appeared a few times. The V call is TRBV6-1, the J call TRBJ1-5, with D unclear. The CDR3 consists of 14 residues. Trimming pared 2 bases from V and 0 bases from J, leaving 5 bases between. The germline V gene encodes CDR1 MNHNS and CDR2 SASEGT. The CDR3 DNA is TGTGCCAGCAGTGAATTAAATAGCAATCAGCCCCAGCATTTT. Its protein is CASSELNSNQPQHF.

This chain links TRBV30 with TRBJ1-5; the match to TRBD1 covers 7 bases. CDR3 size: 14 residues. The germline V gene has CDR1 GTSNPN and CDR2 SVGIG (reference sequence). Trimming at V came to 0 bases and at J to 2 bases, leaving 1 base not matched to a gene. CDR3 DNA: TGTGCCTGGAGTGTGCAGGGGGGCAATCAGCCCCAGCATTTT. This codes for CAWSVQGGNQPQHF.

The chain recombines TRBV27 with TRBJ2-7, with 8 bases matching TRBD1. Germline CDR1 MNHEY, CDR2 SMNVEV (reference sequence). The CDR3 is 15 residues long. Trimming cost V 3 bases and J 1 base; bases outside gene matches: 5. CDR3 loop: CASSFLGTGSYEQYF. DNA for the CDR3: TGTGCCAGCAGTTTTCTCGGGACAGGTTCCTACGAGCAGTACTTC.

The rearrangement links TRBV4-1 to TRBJ2-2, with 11 positions matching TRBD1. This CDR3 has 17 amino acids. J was trimmed by 5 bases and V by 1 base; bases with no gene match: 6. The germline V gene has CDR1 MGHRA and CDR2 YSYEKL. The CDR3 region is CASSQVGTGGRTGELFF. For the CDR3, the DNA is TGCGCCAGCAGCCAAGTCGGGACAGGGGGTCGGACCGGGGAGCTGTTTTTT.

This sequence joins TRBV19 and TRBJ2-7, with 7 bases that match TRBD1. J lost 7 bases, V lost 3 bases, and 15 bases had no gene match. The germline V gene has CDR1 LNHDA and CDR2 SQIVND (reference sequence). The CDR3 is 16 amino acids. CDR3 nucleotides: TGTGCCAGTAGTATTAGGGGGCGCGTTTCCCGAAGAGAGCAGTACTTC. Translating gives CASSIRGRVSRREQYF.

The chain joins TRBV29-1 to TRBJ1-1; D might be TRBD1 (6 bases). The germline V and J ends were trimmed by 7 bases and 0 bases, with 15 bases remaining between them. The CDR3 loop spans 14 amino acids. In germline, CDR1 is SQVTM, CDR2 ANQGSEA. The CDR3 nucleotides read TGCAGCGGCCGGGGGGGCGTTTTGAACACTGAAGCTTTCTTT. The encoded protein is CSGRGGVLNTEAFF.

This chain links TRBV5-1 with TRBJ2-1; D may be TRBD1 (5 bases). Looked up from germline, CDR1 is SGHRS and CDR2 is YFSETQ. Trimming took off 3 bases at V and 8 bases at J, with 9 bases between the two ends. This CDR3 comprises 12 residues. CDR3 bases: TGCGCCAGCAGCTCTTCAGGGTATGAGCAGTTCTTC. It is translated as CASSSSGYEQFF.

The rearrangement joins TRBV3-1 (or the pseudogene TRBV3-2) to TRBJ1-5; 9 bases match TRBD1. V gave up 6 bases and J gave up 1 base; unmatched junction bases: 10. The CDR3 is 17 residues long. Germline lookup yields CDR1 LGHDT and CDR2 YNNKEL (reference sequence). The CDR3 sequence is CASSPGTGFKSNQPQHF. The CDR3, as DNA: TGTGCCAGCAGTCCAGGGACAGGGTTTAAAAGCAATCAGCCCCAGCATTTT.

The gene calls are TRBV5-1 and TRBJ1-1; D not certain. Trimming shortened V by 5 bases and J by 1 base, and 6 bases separated the two germline ends. CDR3 length: 12 amino acids. From germline, CDR1 is SGHRS and CDR2 YFSETQ. DNA for the CDR3: TGCGCCAGCAGGGAGGGGAACACTGAAGCTTTCTTT. It codes for CASREGNTEAFF.

V is TRBV7-9 and J is TRBJ1-6; the match to TRBD1 covers 8 bases. The germline CDR1 and CDR2 sequences are SEHNR and FQNEAQ (reference sequence). Trimming took 1 base from V and 3 from J; bases not matched to a gene: 8. This CDR3 is 18 amino acids long. CDR3 loop: CASSLGTGWLDYNSPLHF. The CDR3 nucleotides are TGTGCCAGCAGCTTAGGGACAGGGTGGCTCGACTATAATTCACCCCTCCACTTT.

The rearrangement uses TRBV12-5 and TRBJ2-5, with TRBD2 matching over 12 bases. Germline assignment: CDR1 LGHNT and CDR2 FRNRAP. Unmatched junction bases numbered 6, after V lost 3 bases and J lost 7 bases. CDR3 length equals 15 residues. CDR3 loop: CASGFGLAGGSTQYF. CDR3 DNA: TGTGCTAGTGGTTTTGGGCTAGCGGGGGGGTCGACCCAGTACTTC. The whole variable domain, remainder taken from reference TRBV12-5 and TRBJ2-5, is DARVTQTPRHKVTEMGQEVTMRCQPILGHNTVFWYRQTMMQGLELLAYFRNRAPLDDSGMPKDRFSAEMPDATLATLKIQPSEPRDSAVYFCASGFGLAGGSTQYFGPGTRLLVL.

This chain uses TRBV18 with TRBJ1-4; no definite D call. The CDR3 length is 15 residues. The germline gives CDR1 KGHSH, CDR2 LQKENI. Trimming removed 6 bases at V and 5 bases at J, with 16 bases between. DNA of the CDR3: TGTGCCAGCTCTCTGGGCACCCCGGGGAATGAAAAACTGTTTTTT. Its protein product is CASSLGTPGNEKLFF.